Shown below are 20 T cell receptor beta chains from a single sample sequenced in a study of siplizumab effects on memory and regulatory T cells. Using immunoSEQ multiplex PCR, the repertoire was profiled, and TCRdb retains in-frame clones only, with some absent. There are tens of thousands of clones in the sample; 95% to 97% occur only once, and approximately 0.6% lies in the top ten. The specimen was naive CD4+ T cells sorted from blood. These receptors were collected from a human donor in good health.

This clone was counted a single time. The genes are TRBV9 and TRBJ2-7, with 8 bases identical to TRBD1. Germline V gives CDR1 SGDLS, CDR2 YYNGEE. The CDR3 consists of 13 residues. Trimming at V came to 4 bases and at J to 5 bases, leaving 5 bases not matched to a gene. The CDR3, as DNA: TGTGCCAGCAGCTCCCGGACAGGGAACGAGCAGTACTTC. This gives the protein CASSSRTGNEQYF.

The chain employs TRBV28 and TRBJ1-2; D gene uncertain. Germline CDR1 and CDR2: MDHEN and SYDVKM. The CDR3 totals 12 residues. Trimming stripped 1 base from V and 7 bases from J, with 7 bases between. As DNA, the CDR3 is TGTGCCAGCAGTTTATTGGGGAGTGGCTACACCTTC. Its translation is CASSLLGSGYTF.

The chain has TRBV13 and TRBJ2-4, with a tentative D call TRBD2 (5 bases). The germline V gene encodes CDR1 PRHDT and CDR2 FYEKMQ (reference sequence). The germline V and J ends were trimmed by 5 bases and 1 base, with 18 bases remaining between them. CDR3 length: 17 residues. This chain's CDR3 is CASSPEEVTTAKNIQYF. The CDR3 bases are TGTGCCAGCAGCCCAGAGGAGGTAACAACCGCCAAAAACATTCAGTACTTC. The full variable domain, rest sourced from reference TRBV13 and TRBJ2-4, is AAGVIQSPRHLIKEKRETATLKCYPIPRHDTVYWYQQGPGQDPQFLISFYEKMQSDKGSIPDRFSAQQFSDYHSELNMSSLELGDSALYFCASSPEEVTTAKNIQYFGAGTRLSVL.

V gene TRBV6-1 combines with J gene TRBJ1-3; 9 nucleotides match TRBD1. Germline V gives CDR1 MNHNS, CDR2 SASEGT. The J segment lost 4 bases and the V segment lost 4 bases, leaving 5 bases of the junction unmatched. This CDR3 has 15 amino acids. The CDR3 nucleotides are TGTGCCAGCAGTGTACAGGGGGCTGGAGGAAACACCATATATTTT. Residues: CASSVQGAGGNTIYF.

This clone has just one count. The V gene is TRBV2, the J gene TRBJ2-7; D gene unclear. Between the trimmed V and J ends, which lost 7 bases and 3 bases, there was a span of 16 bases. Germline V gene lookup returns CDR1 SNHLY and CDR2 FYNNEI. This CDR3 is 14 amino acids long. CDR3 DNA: TGTGCCAGCACCGGACCGCGACCGAACTACGAGCAGTACTTC. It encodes CASTGPRPNYEQYF.

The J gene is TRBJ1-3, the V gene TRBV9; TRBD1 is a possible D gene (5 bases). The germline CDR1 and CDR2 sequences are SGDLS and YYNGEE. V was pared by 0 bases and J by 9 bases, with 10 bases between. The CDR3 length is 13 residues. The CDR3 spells CASSVGGSSTIYF. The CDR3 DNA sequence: TGTGCCAGCAGCGTAGGGGGGAGTAGCACCATATATTTT.

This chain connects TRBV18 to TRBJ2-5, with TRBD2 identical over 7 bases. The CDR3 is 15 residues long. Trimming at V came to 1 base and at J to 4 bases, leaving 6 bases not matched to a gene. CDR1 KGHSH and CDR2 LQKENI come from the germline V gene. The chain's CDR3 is CASSPQSGGGETQYF. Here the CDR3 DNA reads TGTGCCAGCTCACCACAGTCGGGAGGAGGAGAGACCCAGTACTTC.

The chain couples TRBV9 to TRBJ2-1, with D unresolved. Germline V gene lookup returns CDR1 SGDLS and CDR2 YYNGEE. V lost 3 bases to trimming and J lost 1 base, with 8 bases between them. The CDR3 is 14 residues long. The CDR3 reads CASSGPDSYNEQFF. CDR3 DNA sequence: TGTGCCAGCAGCGGCCCCGATTCCTACAATGAGCAGTTCTTC.

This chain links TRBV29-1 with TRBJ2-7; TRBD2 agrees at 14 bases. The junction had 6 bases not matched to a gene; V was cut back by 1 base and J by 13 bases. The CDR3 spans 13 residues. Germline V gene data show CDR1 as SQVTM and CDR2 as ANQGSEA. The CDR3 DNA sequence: TGCAGCGTTGAAGGGGGGACTAGCGGGAGTTTTTACTTC. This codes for CSVEGGTSGSFYF.

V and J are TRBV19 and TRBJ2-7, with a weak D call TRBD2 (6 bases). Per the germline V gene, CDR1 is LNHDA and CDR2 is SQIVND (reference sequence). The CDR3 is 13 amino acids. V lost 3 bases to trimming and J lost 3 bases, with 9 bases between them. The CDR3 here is CASSIGGFYEQYF. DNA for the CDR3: TGTGCCAGTAGTATTGGAGGGTTCTACGAGCAGTACTTC.

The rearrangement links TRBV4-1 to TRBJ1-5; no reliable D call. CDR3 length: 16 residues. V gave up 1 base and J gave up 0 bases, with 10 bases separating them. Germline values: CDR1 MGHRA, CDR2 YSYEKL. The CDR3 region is CASSQVSSHSNQPQHF. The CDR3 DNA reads TGCGCCAGCAGCCAAGTATCGTCACATAGCAATCAGCCCCAGCATTTT.

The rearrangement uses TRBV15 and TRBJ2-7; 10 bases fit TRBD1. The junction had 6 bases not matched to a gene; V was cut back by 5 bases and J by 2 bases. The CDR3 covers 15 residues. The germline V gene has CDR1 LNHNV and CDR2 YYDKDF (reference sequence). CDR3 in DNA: TGTGCCACCAGCGTACGACAGGGGGCCCCCTACGAGCAGTACTTC. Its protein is CATSVRQGAPYEQYF.

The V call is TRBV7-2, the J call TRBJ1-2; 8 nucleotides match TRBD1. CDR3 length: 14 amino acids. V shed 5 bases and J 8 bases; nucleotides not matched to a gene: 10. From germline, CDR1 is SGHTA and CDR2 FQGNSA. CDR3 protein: CASSPQTGERGYTF. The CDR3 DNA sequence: TGTGCCAGCAGCCCTCAGACAGGGGAAAGAGGCTACACCTTC. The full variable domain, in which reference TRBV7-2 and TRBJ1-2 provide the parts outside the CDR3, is GAGVSQSPSNKVTEKGKDVELRCDPISGHTALYWYRQSLGQGLEFLIYFQGNSAPDKSGLPSDRFSAERTGGSVSTLTIQRTQQEDSAVYLCASSPQTGERGYTFGSGTRLTVV.

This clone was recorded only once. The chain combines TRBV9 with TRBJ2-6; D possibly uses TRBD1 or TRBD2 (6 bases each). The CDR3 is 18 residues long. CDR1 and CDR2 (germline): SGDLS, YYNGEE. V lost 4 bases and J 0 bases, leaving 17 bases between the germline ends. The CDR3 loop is CASSRGGLPSSGANVLTF. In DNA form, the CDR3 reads TGTGCCAGCAGCAGAGGGGGACTCCCGAGCTCTGGGGCCAACGTCCTGACTTTC.

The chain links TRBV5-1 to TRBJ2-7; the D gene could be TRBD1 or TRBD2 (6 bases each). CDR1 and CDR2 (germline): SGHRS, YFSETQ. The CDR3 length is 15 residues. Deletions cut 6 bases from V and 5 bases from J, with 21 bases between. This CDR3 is CASTPSGDTVNEQYF. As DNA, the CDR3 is TGCGCCAGCACCCCTTCGGGGGACACCGTGAACGAGCAGTACTTC.

DNA of the CDR3: TGTGCCAGCTCACGCGGGGAGGGCTACACCTTC. It yields the protein CASSRGEGYTF. The chain employs TRBV18 and TRBJ1-2; D uncertain. The CDR3 runs to 11 residues. Trimming shortened V by 4 bases and J by 8 bases, and 8 bases separated the two germline ends. In germline, CDR1 is KGHSH, CDR2 LQKENI.

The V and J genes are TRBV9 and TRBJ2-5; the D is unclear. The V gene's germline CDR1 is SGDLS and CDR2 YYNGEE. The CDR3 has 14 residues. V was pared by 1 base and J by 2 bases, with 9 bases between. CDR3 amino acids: CASSVSQFQETQYF. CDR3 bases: TGTGCCAGCAGCGTATCGCAGTTTCAAGAGACCCAGTACTTC. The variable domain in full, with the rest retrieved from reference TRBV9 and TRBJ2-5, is DSGVTQTPKHLITATGQRVTLRCSPRSGDLSVYWYQQSLDQGLQFLIQYYNGEERAKGNILERFSAQQFPDLHSELNLSSLELGDSALYFCASSVSQFQETQYFGPGTRLLVL.

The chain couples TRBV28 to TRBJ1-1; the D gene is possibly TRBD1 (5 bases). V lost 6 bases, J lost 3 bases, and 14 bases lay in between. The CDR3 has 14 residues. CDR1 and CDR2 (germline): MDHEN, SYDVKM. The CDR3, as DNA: TGTGCCAGCAGGACACAGGCCTCCTACACTGAAGCTTTCTTT. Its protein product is CASRTQASYTEAFF.

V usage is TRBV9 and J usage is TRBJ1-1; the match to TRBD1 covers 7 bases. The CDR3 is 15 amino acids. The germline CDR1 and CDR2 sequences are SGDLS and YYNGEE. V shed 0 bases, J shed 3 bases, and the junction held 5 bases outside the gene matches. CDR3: CASSVGGRGYTEAFF. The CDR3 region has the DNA TGTGCCAGCAGCGTAGGTGGCAGGGGGTACACTGAAGCTTTCTTT.

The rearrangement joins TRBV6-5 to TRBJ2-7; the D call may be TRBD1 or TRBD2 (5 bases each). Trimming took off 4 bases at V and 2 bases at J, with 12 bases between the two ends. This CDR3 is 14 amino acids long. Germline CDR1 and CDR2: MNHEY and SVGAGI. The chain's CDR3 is CASSSRDATYEQYF. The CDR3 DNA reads TGTGCCAGCAGTTCCCGGGACGCTACCTACGAGCAGTACTTC.